This TCR beta chain was recorded in a study of spatial heterogeneity in lung cancer. Study details: Detection consistently captured more beta-chain sequences than alpha-chain sequences. For tumor regions, TCR transcript counts showed a strong correlation with a T cell module score derived from matched bulk RNA-seq. General study points: Counts of expanded alpha and beta TCRs within tumors tracked the tumor nonsynonymous mutation count.

Trimming took off 4 bases at V and 0 bases at J, with 15 bases between the two ends. Germline V gene sequence: CDR1 DFQATT, CDR2 SNEGSKA (reference sequence). The CDR3 sequence is 15 residues long. This clonotype came up many times. The antigen is unknown. Time point defined: sample taken at primary tumor resection. Material for sequencing was whole RNA from tumor, nontumor lung or frozen PBMC, left unsorted. A distinct unique molecular identifier was carried by each TCR cDNA molecule. TCRdb reprocessed the 5' RACE reads with MiXCR, giving one entry per CDR3 protein. The table records some 97,000 distinct CDR3 sequences, about 4.4% of them present only once.

The sequence came from a male donor with early-stage non-small cell lung cancer. The chain couples TRBV20-1 to TRBJ1-2; D is unclear. This sample comprised lung tumor tissue, obtained at surgery. DNA for the CDR3: TGCAGTGCTATTTCTTCGTCCGTTGCTAACTATGGCTACACCTTC. Its translation is CSAISSSVANYGYTF.